These 10 T cell receptor beta chains came from one sample sequenced in a study of blood T cell repertoires in COVID-19. The assay was immunoSEQ multiplex PCR, and TCRdb's table has in-frame clones only and misses some. The sample contains about 98,000 clones, around 85% of which appear only once. The specimen sequenced was peripheral blood. The receptors derive from an elderly woman with acute or convalescent COVID-19.

The chain employs TRBV29-1 and TRBJ1-2; possible D gene TRBD1, 6 bases. This CDR3 has 12 residues. V gave up 7 bases and J gave up 5 bases, with 14 bases separating them. CDR1 is SQVTM, CDR2 ANQGSEA, per germline. CDR3 sequence: CSDSQGSYGYTF. CDR3 nucleotides: TGCAGCGATTCACAGGGATCGTATGGCTACACCTTC.

V gene TRBV18 combines with J gene TRBJ1-1; perhaps TRBD1 as D (6 bases). Germline V gene lookup returns CDR1 KGHSH and CDR2 LQKENI. Between the trimmed V and J ends, which lost 6 bases and 1 base, there was a span of 15 bases. The CDR3 sequence is 15 residues long. Here the CDR3 reads CASSDAPGQNTEAFF. As DNA, the CDR3 is TGTGCCAGCTCGGACGCTCCGGGACAGAACACTGAAGCTTTCTTT. Together with reference TRBV18 and TRBJ1-1, the CDR3 gives the full variable domain: NAGVMQNPRHLVRRRGQEARLRCSPMKGHSHVYWYRQLPEEGLKFMVYLQKENIIDESGMPKERFSAEFPKEGPSILRIQQVVRGDSAAYFCASSDAPGQNTEAFFGQGTRLTVV.

The chain combines TRBV6-5 with TRBJ1-5; D call uncertain. This CDR3 has 13 residues. Per the germline V gene, CDR1 is MNHEY and CDR2 is SVGAGI. Trimming cost V 7 bases and J 6 bases, with 13 bases left between them. CDR3 sequence (DNA): TGTGCCAGCAACCCAGGTTACAGTCAGCCCCAGCATTTT. Amino acids: CASNPGYSQPQHF.

This rearrangement joins TRBV2 to TRBJ2-1; D possibly corresponds to TRBD1 (7 bases). Per germline, CDR1 SNHLY and CDR2 FYNNEI. Between the trimmed V and J ends, which lost 6 bases and 7 bases, there was a span of 10 bases. This CDR3 comprises 12 residues. DNA of the CDR3: TGTGCCAGCAGGCAGGGGGGAAATGAGCAGTTCTTC. This codes for CASRQGGNEQFF.

The chain links TRBV28 to TRBJ1-4; 7 nucleotides align to TRBD1. CDR3 length equals 14 residues. Trimming removed 6 bases from V and 7 bases from J; junction bases left unmatched: 8. Germline CDR1 MDHEN, CDR2 SYDVKM. For the CDR3, the DNA is TGTGCCAGCAGACGAATGGGGGACAGTGAAAAACTGTTTTTT. Translating gives CASRRMGDSEKLFF.

V gene TRBV7-9 combines with J gene TRBJ1-1; D unresolved. V was cut by 5 bases and J by 5 bases, with 15 bases left in between. This CDR3 is 14 amino acids long. Germline-derived CDR1 and CDR2 are SEHNR and FQNEAQ (reference sequence). CDR3 loop: CASSHSPDWTEAFF. For the CDR3, the DNA is TGTGCCAGCAGCCATAGCCCGGATTGGACTGAAGCTTTCTTT.

This rearrangement joins TRBV3-1 (or the pseudogene TRBV3-2) to TRBJ1-4, with D possibly TRBD1 on 6 matching bases. This CDR3 is built from 16 residues. Germline V lookup: CDR1 LGHDT, CDR2 YNNKEL (reference sequence). The V and J ends lost 4 bases and 5 bases respectively, with 17 bases between them. CDR3 bases: TGTGCCAGCAGCCTTTACAGAGGGGGGGCGAATGAAAAACTGTTTTTT. Translation: CASSLYRGGANEKLFF.

The chain recombines TRBV19 with TRBJ2-1; 9 bases fit TRBD1. V was clipped by 10 bases and J by 5 bases; unmatched bases: 18. CDR1 LNHDA and CDR2 SQIVND come from the germline V gene (reference sequence). This CDR3 contains 17 residues. The CDR3 DNA reads as TGTGCCACCATTAGCGATACTGGGACAGGGTCTAACAATGAGCAGTTCTTC. This encodes CATISDTGTGSNNEQFF.

The V and J genes are TRBV6-6 and TRBJ1-6, with a tentative D call TRBD1 (6 bases). V gave up 1 base and J gave up 8 bases, with 9 bases separating them. Germline CDR1 is MNHNY and CDR2 is SVGAGI (reference sequence). This CDR3 is built from 14 residues. The CDR3 loop is CASSYFSGDSPLHF. In DNA form, the CDR3 reads TGTGCCAGCAGTTACTTTTCAGGGGATTCACCCCTCCACTTT.

In the case of this clone: The same CDR3 is also encoded by other DNA sequences in this sample. V and J are TRBV6-5 and TRBJ2-7, with TRBD2 identical over 10 bases. With V trimmed by 6 bases and J by 4 bases, 3 bases remained unmatched. The CDR3 spans 13 residues. Germline V gives CDR1 MNHEY, CDR2 SVGAGI. Here the CDR3 DNA reads TGTGCCAGCAGGGCTAGCGGGGGTTACGAGCAGTACGTC. As protein: CASRASGGYEQYV.